Listed below are T cell receptor beta chains from one sample, sequenced in a study of tumor-infiltrating lymphocytes in primary liver carcinoma. From the multiplex PCR reads, TCRdb called clonotypes with MiXCR, one entry per CDR3 protein. In the table there are 150,000 to 200,000 distinct CDR3 sequences, 50% to 75% of which are singletons. Material: peripheral blood. These receptor sequences come from a man aged 40-50 years with primary liver carcinoma and hepatitis B virus infection. CDR3s include the opening cysteine and the closing phenylalanine or tryptophan. The order of the fields is J gene, clone size, V gene, D gene, CDR3 DNA, CDR3 protein. D genes are given only for firm matches. Rows give clone size only sometimes, using once, few, many, or a class for an expanded clone.

TRBJ2-1,-,TRBV13,-,TGTGCCAGTTCCTATGGTCAGGATGAGCAGTTCTTC,CASSYGQDEQFF
TRBJ1-1,-,TRBV5-4,-,TGTGCCAGCAGCTTGTTCGGTTTGAACACTGAAGCTTTCTTT,CASSLFGLNTEAFF
TRBJ2-1,-,TRBV7-3,-,TGTGCCAGCAGCTTAACTGGCGGATACCCAGATTTCGAGCAGTTCTTC,CASSLTGGYPDFEQFF
TRBJ1-1,-,TRBV15,-,TGTGTCACCAGCAGGGATAACCAGGGGAACACTGAAGCTTTCTTT,CVTSRDNQGNTEAFF
TRBJ1-2,-,TRBV7-9,-,TGTGCCAGCAGCTTAGGTGAGGGCAGCTCCTATGGCTACACCTTC,CASSLGEGSSYGYTF
TRBJ2-7,-,TRBV14,-,TGTGCCAGCAGCCAAGGATACGAGCAGTACTTC,CASSQGYEQYF
TRBJ1-2,-,TRBV6-5,TRBD1,TGTGCCAGCAGCGACGGCGGGACAGTTCCCTATGGCTACACCTTC,CASSDGGTVPYGYTF
TRBJ1-2,-,TRBV11-2,TRBD1,TGTGCCAGCAGCGCCGGGGACAGGGGCTATAGTTACACCTTC,CASSAGDRGYSYTF
TRBJ2-7,-,TRBV11-2,-,TGTGCCAGCAGCGGAGGGTCTAGCGCCAAATTCTACGACCAGTACTTC,CASSGGSSAKFYDQYF
TRBJ2-1,-,TRBV10-3,TRBD2,TGTGCTGGCGGGAGCATCGACAATGAGCAGTTCTTC,CAGGSIDNEQFF
TRBJ2-2,few,TRBV6-1,TRBD1,TGTGCCAGCAGCCGGACAGGGGCCACCGGGGAGCTGTTTTTT,CASSRTGATGELFF
TRBJ2-3,once,TRBV19,TRBD2,TGTGCCAGTAGGCCTAGCGGTAGGATCGATACGCAGTATTTT,CASRPSGRIDTQYF
TRBJ1-5,-,TRBV4-1,-,TGCGCCAGCAGCCAAGAGGCCAGCTTCTATAGCAATCAGCCCCAGCATTTT,CASSQEASFYSNQPQHF
TRBJ1-2,few,TRBV6-1,-,TGTGCCAGCAGTGAAGGGTTGAACTATGGCTACACCTTC,CASSEGLNYGYTF
TRBJ1-2,-,TRBV6-6,-,TGTGCCAGCAGTACCCAGGGTAACCAAGGGGGCTACACCTTC,CASSTQGNQGGYTF
TRBJ1-5,once,TRBV16,-,TGTGCCAGCAGCCAAATGGGATCGAAGCCCCAGCATTTT,CASSQMGSKPQHF
TRBJ2-1,-,TRBV12-3/TRBV12-4,-,TGTGCCAGCAGTCCATCTAGAGGGAGTTTGATTGAGCAGTTCTTC,CASSPSRGSLIEQFF
TRBJ2-3,-,TRBV30,-,TGTGCCTGGAGTCCAACTTTCACAGATACGCAGTATTTT,CAWSPTFTDTQYF
TRBJ2-1,few,TRBV10-3,-,TGTGCCATCAGTGATTCGATTGCTAAAGTGAATGAGCAGTTCTTC,CAISDSIAKVNEQFF
TRBJ2-5,-,TRBV29-1,TRBD1,TGCAGCGTTGGGGCCTCAGGGGGACGAGAGACCCAGTACTTC,CSVGASGGRETQYF
TRBJ2-3,-,TRBV5-4,TRBD1,TGTGCCAACAGCTTGGGACAGGGGTATGGCACAGATACGCAGTATTTT,CANSLGQGYGTDTQYF
TRBJ2-3,few,TRBV12-3/TRBV12-4,TRBD2,TGTGCCAGCAGTCGGGGGACTAGCGGGAGATCCACAGATACGCAGTATTTT,CASSRGTSGRSTDTQYF
TRBJ2-5,-,TRBV6-5,-,TGTGCCAGCAGACCCTCCGACTTC,CASRPSDF
TRBJ2-7,-,TRBV6-5,TRBD1,TGTGCCAGCAGACCCGGACAGGGGTCAGCCTACGAGCAGTACTTC,CASRPGQGSAYEQYF
TRBJ2-7,-,TRBV29-1,TRBD1,TGCAGCGTCCACGGGACAGCGTCCTACGAGCGGTACTTC,CSVHGTASYERYF
TRBJ2-3,-,TRBV11-2,-,TGTGCCAACAGCCCCCTTCTGACTGATACGCAGTATTTT,CANSPLLTDTQYF
TRBJ2-2,-,TRBV10-3,-,TGTGCCATCAGTGAGTCAGGAGAGGGTAACACCGGGGAGCTGTTTTTT,CAISESGEGNTGELFF
TRBJ1-4,-,TRBV11-2,TRBD1,TGTGTCAGCAGCTTAGGCCCCCCGGGGACAGGGGGCCCAACTAATGAAACACTGTTTTTT,CVSSLGPPGTGGPTNETLFF
TRBJ2-1,-,TRBV24-1,-,TGTGCCACCGCTAGGGATAGGAGCTCCTACAATGAGCAGTTCTTC,CATARDRSSYNEQFF
TRBJ2-5,-,TRBV6-2/TRBV6-3,-,TGTGCCAGCAGTAAAGGACAGCAAGAGACCCAGTACTTC,CASSKGQQETQYF
TRBJ1-2,-,TRBV5-6,-,TGTGCCAGCAGCTTGGACAGATCCTTCTATGGCTACACCTTC,CASSLDRSFYGYTF
TRBJ2-5,-,TRBV11-2,TRBD2,TGTGCCAGCAGCTTGACTAGCGGGATTCTTTGGACCCAGTACTTC,CASSLTSGILWTQYF
TRBJ2-7,-,TRBV4-1,-,TGCGCCAGCAGCCAAGCGGACACCCCCTACGAGCAGTACTTC,CASSQADTPYEQYF
TRBJ1-5,-,TRBV6-1,TRBD1,TGTGCCAGCAGTCGGACAGGGGGAGCGGATCAGCCCCAGCATTTT,CASSRTGGADQPQHF
TRBJ1-2,-,TRBV11-2,-,TGTGCCAGCAGCCTACAGGGACGGGAAGCTGACTATGGTTACACCTTC,CASSLQGREADYGYTF
TRBJ2-1,few,TRBV29-1,TRBD2,TGCAGCGTTGGGATAGCGGGAGAGGTCTACAATGAGCAGTTCTTC,CSVGIAGEVYNEQFF
TRBJ2-1,-,TRBV4-2,-,TGTGCCAGCAGTCACGGTCTTCGGGACTTCTCCTACAATGAGCAGTTCTTC,CASSHGLRDFSYNEQFF
TRBJ2-1,few,TRBV12-3/TRBV12-4,-,TGTGCCAGCAGCGTTACCAGGGCTGGTGAGCAGTTCTTC,CASSVTRAGEQFF
TRBJ2-1,-,TRBV13,TRBD1,TGTGCCAGCAGCTTAGTGGGACAGGGATCTAGTTTCTACAATGAGCAGTTCTTC,CASSLVGQGSSFYNEQFF
TRBJ1-1,-,TRBV14,-,TGTGCCAGCAGCCAGGTCGGAGGGGCTAAAGCTTTCTTT,CASSQVGGAKAFF
TRBJ2-1,-,TRBV11-2,-,TGTGGCAGCAGCTCAGATAGGTGGGCGGTTGAGCAGTTCTTC,CGSSSDRWAVEQFF
TRBJ1-1,-,TRBV4-1,-,TGCGCCAGCAGCCAAGTAAACTCGGGCACTGAAGCTTTCTTT,CASSQVNSGTEAFF
TRBJ2-7,many,TRBV11-2,TRBD2,TGTGCCAGCAGCTTAGGACTAGCAGACTACGAGCAGTACTTC,CASSLGLADYEQYF
TRBJ2-5,-,TRBV6-5,-,TGTGCCAGCAGACCCGCCACAGGGTTTGAGACCCAGTACTTC,CASRPATGFETQYF
TRBJ2-3,-,TRBV28,-,TGTGCCAGCAGTTCCCCAGAAACGCAGTATTTT,CASSSPETQYF
TRBJ2-3,-,TRBV6-5,TRBD2,TGTGCCAGCAGCCAGACTAGCGGGAACGACGATACGCAGTATTTT,CASSQTSGNDDTQYF
TRBJ2-1,-,TRBV12-3/TRBV12-4,-,TGTTCTTCAATAGGCGACAATGAGCAGTTCTTC,CSSIGDNEQFF
TRBJ2-1,once,TRBV11-2,-,TGTGCCAGCAGCGCCCGCGGGACAATGTATAATGAGCAGTTCTTC,CASSARGTMYNEQFF
TRBJ2-7,-,TRBV11-2,-,TGTGCCGGCAGAGCCGGGACCGCAGCCTACGAGCAGTACTTC,CAGRAGTAAYEQYF
TRBJ2-1,few,TRBV5-4,-,TGTGCCAGCAGCTGGGAGACTGAGCAGTTCTTC,CASSWETEQFF
TRBJ2-7,many,TRBV11-2,-,TGTGCCAGCAGCGTAAACTACGAGCAGTACTTC,CASSVNYEQYF
TRBJ1-1,-,TRBV5-6,-,TGTGCCAGCAGCAGGGAGTGGCAGATCTGGGAGGTGAACACTGAAGCTTTCTTT,CASSREWQIWEVNTEAFF
TRBJ2-7,-,TRBV5-1,TRBD1,TGCGCCAGCAGCCCTTGGACAGGACACTACGAGCAGTACTTC,CASSPWTGHYEQYF
TRBJ2-7,-,TRBV11-2,-,TGTGCCAGCAGCTTAGTAGGCGGGGCCATCTACGAACAGTACTTC,CASSLVGGAIYEQYF
TRBJ2-7,-,TRBV29-1,-,TGCAGGGCCCGGTCCTACTCCTACGAGCAGTACTTC,CRARSYSYEQYF
TRBJ2-2,many,TRBV11-2,TRBD1,TGTGCCAAGACAGGGGAGATCGCCGGGGAGCTGTTTTTT,CAKTGEIAGELFF
TRBJ1-6,-,TRBV4-1,-,TGCGCCAGCAGCCCGGACCAACACGGCTCCTATAATTCACCCCTCCACTTT,CASSPDQHGSYNSPLHF
TRBJ2-1,few,TRBV10-3,TRBD1,TGTGCCATCAGTGGAGGGACAGGGCATTACAATGAGCAGTTCTTC,CAISGGTGHYNEQFF
TRBJ1-1,-,TRBV14,-,TGTGCCAGCAGCCAGATATCAGGGGATCGCACTGAAGCTTTCTTT,CASSQISGDRTEAFF